This T cell receptor (beta chain) came from a study of lung T cells in sarcoidosis with Löfgren's syndrome (dated by TCRdb to 2017 to 2019). Background for the entire study: Sarcoidosis was described as a granulomatous, mainly pulmonary disease marked by CD4+ T cell accumulation in bronchoalveolar lavage fluid. The repertoire analyses focused on Löfgren's syndrome patients. On the study overall, not on this receptor specifically: Recognition of a sarcoidosis-associated antigen was merely suggested, with the antigen itself still putative and unidentified. In alphabeta pairing analysis, TRAV12-1 preferentially paired with TRBV2, and these paired TCRs showed CDR3 homology. Multiple Lofgren's syndrome patients were reported to share TRAV12-1 and TRBV2 CDR3 motifs, a finding that suggests public CD4+ TCR repertoires. TRAV12-1 and TRBV2 were reported as the most expanded V gene segments in Löfgren's syndrome patients compared with control subjects.

Sequences SQVTM (CDR1) and ANQGSEA (CDR2) are obtained from the germline V gene. The CDR3, from cysteine to phenylalanine, totals 14 residues. CDR3 DNA is the only sequence kept; it has 42 bases, read in frame from the first base. V is trimmed back by 7 bases and J by 3 bases, and the junction contains 9 bases that no gene match accounts for. This clonotype occurred a few times. Its specific antigen is unknown. Per-base qualities were not stored, and no clone one base away is much larger. Sequencing was performed on an Illumina MiSeq. TCRdb ran its own pipeline on the public reads, namely fastp trimming at Q25 and MiXCR clone calling, and kept in-frame beta chains. Identical CDR3 proteins give one entry, which carries the most common genes and DNA. This sample comprises 15,000 to 25,000 distinct CDR3 sequences, roughly 22% of them detected only once. About 3.8% of the sample is held by the ten biggest clonotypes.

The sample comprised CD4+ T cells from PBMCs. The chain joins TRBV29-1 to TRBJ2-4, with 7 middle bases fitting TRBD1. The receptor was derived from a human donor with sarcoidosis (Löfgren's syndrome or another form), or a control subject (not recorded which). The CDR3 here reads CSALTGFGKNIQYF. The nucleotide sequence is TGCAGCGCTCTGACAGGGTTTGGCAAAAACATTCAGTACTTC.